Included here is one T cell receptor beta chain sequence, with context. Its antigen is unknown. Regarding donors, all were healthy bone marrow donors. This sample is drawn from a study of cytomegalovirus exposure and HLA in healthy donors. Study-wide results and limits: The study put some 160 TCR beta chains on its list as cytomegalovirus-associated. When a later analysis was performed, an Asian-associated ancestry cluster reportedly had fewer N-insertions than the roughly 670-donor mean.

The CDR3 is made up of 15 amino acids. V was clipped by 5 bases and J by 0 bases; unmatched bases: 4. Germline lookup yields CDR1 MGHRA and CDR2 YSYEKL. Primers for the PCR totalled 60 Vbeta and 13 Jbeta. The assay was immunoSEQ multiplex PCR, and TCRdb's table has in-frame clones only and misses some. This repertoire shows about 140,000 clones, over 75% found once; its top ten account for about 2.5%. Sequenced sample: PBMCs. This receptor was taken from a man in his forties or fifties in good health and CMV-seronegative. The rearrangement joins TRBV4-1 to TRBJ2-3; 8 bases fit TRBD1. The DNA of the CDR3 is TGCGCCAGCAGCGCGGGACAGGATAGCACAGATACGCAGTATTTT. Translating gives CASSAGQDSTDTQYF.